Each of the 13 T cell receptor beta chains below was sequenced from the same sample in a study of blood T cell repertoires in COVID-19. Clones were sequenced by immunoSEQ multiplex PCR, and TCRdb holds only the in-frame ones, with some missing. Of about 180,000 clones in the sample, roughly four fifths are singletons; the top ten hold under 8.5%. Sequencing input: peripheral blood. These receptors originate from a human donor in a cohort sampled during active COVID-19.

This chain connects TRBV4-1 to TRBJ2-1; 10 bases fit TRBD1. Trimming removed 0 bases from V and 15 bases from J; junction bases left unmatched: 8. CDR1 and CDR2 (germline): MGHRA, YSYEKL. The CDR3 covers 14 residues. CDR3 amino acids: CASSQDTDRGLRFF. The CDR3 DNA follows: TGCGCCAGCAGCCAAGACACAGACAGGGGGCTGCGGTTCTTC.

The rearrangement joins TRBV15 to TRBJ2-1; perhaps TRBD2 as D (7 bases). From germline, CDR1 is LNHNV and CDR2 YYDKDF (reference sequence). This CDR3 is built from 17 residues. V lost 1 base and J 5 bases, leaving 18 bases between the germline ends. CDR3 sequence reads: CATSRGGVGGADNEQFF. CDR3 nucleotides: TGTGCCACCAGCAGAGGCGGCGTTGGGGGGGCGGACAATGAGCAGTTCTTC.

The chain's CDR3 is CASMETEYTGELFF. For the CDR3, the DNA is TGTGCCAGCATGGAGACAGAGTACACCGGGGAGCTGTTTTTT. The chain employs TRBV2 and TRBJ2-2; TRBD1 is a possible D gene (5 bases). Germline V gene sequence: CDR1 SNHLY, CDR2 FYNNEI. V was pared by 7 bases and J by 3 bases, with 12 bases between. The length of the CDR3 is 14 residues.

CDR3 amino acids: CASSLGRGLNYGYTF. The CDR3 coding sequence is TGTGCCAGCAGCCTGGGGAGGGGCCTAAACTATGGCTACACCTTC. The gene calls are TRBV3-1 (or the pseudogene TRBV3-2) and TRBJ1-2, with D maybe TRBD1 (5 bases). The V gene lost 4 bases and the J gene lost 2 bases, with 14 bases spanning the gap. Germline CDR1 reads LGHDT; CDR2 reads YNNKEL (reference sequence). The CDR3 sequence is 15 residues long.

Written as DNA, the CDR3 is TGTGCCAGCTCTCCTCGAGATGGACAGCCATCTCAGGAGCAGTACTTC. Translated: CASSPRDGQPSQEQYF. This sequence joins TRBV18 and TRBJ2-7, with D possibly matching TRBD1 (6 bases). The CDR3 consists of 16 residues. CDR1 and CDR2 from the germline V gene are KGHSH and LQKENI. Deletions cut 6 bases from V and 7 bases from J, with 25 bases between.

The V call is TRBV6-1, the J call TRBJ2-5, with 9 bases identical to TRBD1. The V gene's germline CDR1 is MNHNS and CDR2 SASEGT. Trimming took 4 bases from V and 2 from J; bases not matched to a gene: 8. This CDR3 spans 16 amino acids. The CDR3 DNA sequence: TGTGCCAGCAGTGCCCGACAGGGGGGGAGACAAGAGACCCAGTACTTC. It codes for CASSARQGGRQETQYF.

This clone showed up just once. The CDR3 DNA sequence: TGTGCCAGCAGTTACCGGGCGGGGCCGAGGGGCAATGAGCAGTTCTTC. It translates to CASSYRAGPRGNEQFF. V and J are TRBV6-6 and TRBJ2-1; weak D call: TRBD2 (6 bases). V was cut by 2 bases and J by 6 bases, with 17 bases left in between. CDR3 length equals 16 residues. In germline, CDR1 is MNHNY, CDR2 SVGAGI (reference sequence).

The rearrangement joins TRBV3-1 (or the pseudogene TRBV3-2) to TRBJ2-7; D is unresolved. The V gene's germline CDR1 is LGHDT and CDR2 YNNKEL (reference sequence). The CDR3 sequence is 15 residues long. The V end lost 0 bases, the J end lost 0 bases, and 9 bases lay between the germline ends. For the CDR3, the DNA is TGTGCCAGCAGCCAAGAGGGCATGGACTCCTACGAGCAGTACTTC. It encodes CASSQEGMDSYEQYF.

The chain joins TRBV3-1 (or the pseudogene TRBV3-2) to TRBJ1-2, with D unresolved. Trimming left V 7 bases short and J 4 bases short, with 16 bases between. The CDR3 is 14 amino acids. Per germline, CDR1 LGHDT and CDR2 YNNKEL (reference sequence). The DNA of the CDR3 is TGTGCCAGCACCCCTTCCAAGGCGGGCTATGGCTACACCTTC. It codes for CASTPSKAGYGYTF.

The gene calls are TRBV6-6 and TRBJ2-1; TRBD1 aligns across 8 bases. V lost 6 bases to trimming and J lost 2 bases; unmatched junction nucleotides: 6. Germline V gene sequence: CDR1 MNHNY, CDR2 SVGAGI (reference sequence). The CDR3 runs 15 residues. CDR3 bases: TGTGCCAGCAGCTCGGGACAGGACGCCTACAATGAGCAGTTCTTC. This translates into CASSSGQDAYNEQFF.

The chain carries TRBV5-1 and TRBJ1-1; tentative D call: TRBD1 (5 bases). Germline CDR1 SGHRS, CDR2 YFSETQ. The CDR3 consists of 14 residues. V lost 3 bases to trimming and J lost 4 bases, with 13 bases between them. Here the CDR3 reads CASSSDSDPTEAFF. The DNA for the CDR3 is TGCGCCAGCAGCTCTGACAGTGACCCCACTGAAGCTTTCTTT.

The V gene is TRBV27, the J gene TRBJ1-2; 7 bases agree with TRBD1. This CDR3 contains 15 residues. V lost 2 bases and J lost 3; bases outside the gene matches: 6. Germline CDR1 and CDR2: MNHEY and SMNVEV (reference sequence). The CDR3 sequence is CASSLKRQGDYGYTF. In DNA form, the CDR3 reads TGTGCCAGCAGTTTAAAACGACAGGGCGACTATGGCTACACCTTC.

The chain has TRBV5-4 and TRBJ1-1; D is perhaps TRBD1 (6 bases). CDR1 and CDR2 (germline): SGHNT, YYREEE (reference sequence). Trimming removed 5 bases from V and 0 bases from J, with 17 bases in between. The CDR3 is made up of 16 amino acids. The CDR3 DNA sequence: TGTGCCAGCAGGATGGGCAGGGGCCCCATGAACACTGAAGCTTTCTTT. This translates into CASRMGRGPMNTEAFF.